The sequence of this TCR beta chain was determined in a study of blood T cells in healthy people across ages (dated by TCRdb to about 2015). Study-wide context: In model experiments, template switching captured roughly one uniquely barcoded TCR beta cDNA molecule for every two T cells. Donors were grouped into four age groups: young (average approximately 15 years), middle-aged (under 40), aged (around 60) and long-lived (about 89). Using deep sequencing normalized with unique cDNA molecular identifiers, the study measured how TCR beta repertoire diversity changes with age. To avoid experimental bias, donors of different ages were randomly spread across the sequencing lanes. The study analyzed two additional independent replicas of 1 million unique cDNA reads from the same blood draw for two donors, one aged 18 to 30 and one aged 80 or older. The paper's findings and limits, for the study overall: The percentage of naive T cells measured by flow cytometry correlated strongly with observed TCR beta diversity. Because the CMV infection status of the donors was unknown, age-related changes in expanded clonotypes may potentially have been confounded. The long-lived group showed more naive CD4+ T cells, fewer expanded clones and increased TCR diversity than the aged group, suggesting age selection. Since profiling was done on bulk unsorted PBMCs, naive and antigen-experienced compartments could not be conclusively compared. Estimates of total diversity from one million sequenced T cells were regarded as lower bounds and underestimates. As age increased, observed TCR beta diversity per million T cells dropped in a roughly linear way, and a significant reduction was already evident by age 40.

Notes on this clonotype: Its antigen is currently not known. Within one base of it there is no much larger clone, and no base qualities were kept.

Systemically healthy Caucasian individuals from Russia, around 39 in total and aged roughly 6 to 100 years, were included as donors. Each donor gave about 11 milliliters of peripheral blood, drawn into EDTA-treated Vacutainer tubes. Ficoll-Paque density-gradient centrifugation was used to isolate PBMCs, with at least 7 million per sample. Trizol reagent was used to extract total RNA from PBMCs, with at least 5 micrograms per sample. For every donor, an aliquot of PBMCs went through flow cytometry to measure the percentages of naive CD45RAhigh/CD27high T cells. To prepare the library, 5' RACE was applied. Data came from an Illumina HiSeq 2500. A second about 7 to 12 cycle PCR used a sample-barcoded 5' primer and a J-beta primer mix. A template-switch 5' adaptor carrying 12 random nucleotides introduced a unique molecular identifier onto each TCR beta cDNA molecule. At least 3 million CDR3-containing paired-end reads were obtained from each sample. The Mint cDNA synthesis kit, primed by a TRBC-specific oligonucleotide, was used to synthesize first-strand cDNA from all RNA. After uracil-DNA glycosylase treatment, a first 18-cycle PCR used universal primers M1SS and BC2_uni_R on all cDNA. Per the original workflow: Each sample was normalized by randomly selecting 1 million high-quality reads, each carrying a distinct molecular identifier. Instead of being binned into consensus sequences, reads with shared molecular identifiers were discarded. MiTCR, with a Q25 quality threshold and the strictest error-elimination algorithm, was used for CDR3 identification, clonotype clustering and error correction. A nonparametric unseen species model with Euler transformation was used to estimate a lower bound on total TCR beta diversity. TCRdb cleaned the public reads at Q25 with fastp, built clones with MiXCR and kept in-frame beta chains. Each record represents a unique CDR3 protein, reported with the most common genes and DNA among its rows. The V and J calls shown here were made by TCRdb, not taken from the authors' results. The sample contains 1.5 million to 2 million distinct CDR3 sequences, 40% to 55% of them found a single time. Around 2.1% of the sample comes from the top ten.

The CDR3 measures 17 amino acids from cysteine to phenylalanine. Just CDR3 DNA is preserved here, 51 bases in frame from base 1. The germline V gene specifies SGHRS as CDR1 and YFSETQ as CDR2. For this chain, trimming is 5 bases at the V end and 2 bases at the J end, and the number of junction bases without a gene match is 10. This TCR came from a woman between 35 and 50 years old in good health. The rearranged chain carries TRBV5-1 and TRBJ2-5; TRBD2 aligns with 12 central bases. The material sequenced was blood. The CDR3 is CASSPIRTSGEQETQYF. At the DNA level, the sequence is TGCGCCAGCAGTCCGATTCGGACTAGCGGGGAACAAGAGACCCAGTACTTC.